This T cell receptor (beta chain) is drawn from a study of OX40 agonist ivuxolimab in advanced cancers. Whole-study context: From roughly 23 to 90 years was the age range, with a mean of 60 years, and approximately 80% were male.

Assay used: immunoSEQ multiplex PCR; TCRdb lists only in-frame clones, some missing. The data contain tens of thousands of clones, roughly nine tenths of them singletons. V was clipped by 1 base and J by 6 bases; unmatched bases: 11. CDR3 length equals 17 residues. Germline V CDR1 and CDR2: SEHNR, FQNEAQ (reference sequence). General study results and limits: In the expanded peripheral T cells, antigen specificity was never determined. Both blood CD4+ and CD8+ T cells showed clonal growth by week 6 at 0.1 to 3.0 mg/kg.

Samples were taken at baseline and on day 1 of cycles 4 and 7. Details on this clone: Antigen unknown.

The sequencing here drew on CD4+ or CD8+ T cells sorted from blood, taken in a trial of the OX40 agonist ivuxolimab. The source of this sequence is an adult with an advanced solid tumor such as melanoma, head and neck, liver or kidney cancer. This chain links TRBV7-9 with TRBJ2-1; 8 nucleotides align to TRBD2. CDR3 DNA sequence: TGTGCCAGCAGCTTAGTGCGTACTCTAGCGGGTTCCAATGAGCAGTTCTTC. It is translated as CASSLVRTLAGSNEQFF.